Below, 30 T cell receptor beta chains from the same sample are listed, as sequenced in a study of cytomegalovirus exposure and HLA in healthy donors. The PCR ran on 60 Vbeta and 13 Jbeta primers. Sequenced by immunoSEQ multiplex PCR; TCRdb stores in-frame clones only, minus some. In the table there are some 85,000 clones, 77% of which are singletons. Sequencing was done on a sample of PBMCs. The receptors were gathered from a man aged 30 to 39 in good health and CMV-seronegative.

The rearrangement links TRBV27 to TRBJ2-7; 7 nucleotides agree with TRBD2. Per germline, CDR1 MNHEY and CDR2 SMNVEV (reference sequence). J lost 6 bases, V lost 1 base, and 12 bases had no gene match. CDR3 length: 16 residues. The DNA of the CDR3 is TGTGCCAGCAGTTTATTGCGCGGGAGTAGTTCGACCGAGCAGTACTTC. Translation gives CASSLLRGSSSTEQYF.

V usage is TRBV5-4 and J usage is TRBJ2-5; 8 nucleotides match TRBD1. The germline gives CDR1 SGHNT, CDR2 YYREEE (reference sequence). This CDR3 has 15 residues. V was clipped by 3 bases and J by 1 base; unmatched bases: 5. The CDR3 DNA is TGTGCCAGCAGCTACCCGACAGGGGCCCAAGAGACCCAGTACTTC. It specifies CASSYPTGAQETQYF.

This sequence joins TRBV2 and TRBJ2-6; 7 bases match TRBD1. Per germline, CDR1 SNHLY and CDR2 FYNNEI. The CDR3 sequence is 15 residues long. V was pared by 4 bases and J by 4 bases, with 4 bases of the junction left unmatched. The CDR3 nucleotides are TGTGCCAGCAGTGTAGACAGGGACGGGGCCAACGTCCTGACTTTC. Amino acids: CASSVDRDGANVLTF. The entire variable domain, with the rest obtained from reference TRBV2 and TRBJ2-6, is as follows: EPEVTQTPSHQVTQMGQEVILRCVPISNHLYFYWYRQILGQKVEFLVSFYNNEISEKSEIFDDQFSVERPDGSNFTLKIRSTKLEDSAMYFCASSVDRDGANVLTFGAGSRLTVL.

V usage is TRBV5-1 and J usage is TRBJ2-7; 9 bases map to TRBD1. Germline CDR1 is SGHRS and CDR2 is YFSETQ. After removal of 3 bases from V and 0 bases from J, the junction contained 10 bases not matched to a gene. CDR3 size: 17 residues. This CDR3 is CASSSGRRTGASYEQYF. The CDR3 DNA reads as TGCGCCAGCAGCTCCGGGCGGCGGACAGGGGCCTCCTACGAGCAGTACTTC.

V is TRBV5-5 and J is TRBJ2-1, with 10 bases lining up with TRBD2. Trimming at V came to 2 bases and at J to 4 bases, leaving 3 bases not matched to a gene. This CDR3 is 15 amino acids long. CDR1 and CDR2 (germline): SGHKS, YYEKEE (reference sequence). The DNA for the CDR3 is TGTGCCAGCAGCTTAGCGGGGGGGGGTTACAATGAGCAGTTCTTC. It specifies CASSLAGGGYNEQFF.

The chain couples TRBV7-8 to TRBJ1-5; 8 nucleotides agree with TRBD1. The J segment lost 7 bases and the V segment lost 5 bases, leaving 13 bases of the junction unmatched. The CDR3 has 16 residues. CDR1 SGHVS and CDR2 FQNEAQ come from the germline V gene. DNA for the CDR3: TGTGCCAGCAGCCTACACTTGGACAGGGAAGGCCAGCCCCAGCATTTT. Encoded protein: CASSLHLDREGQPQHF.

This chain joins TRBV5-4 and TRBJ1-2; tentative D call: TRBD1 (5 bases). V was shortened by 5 bases and J by 6 bases, with 14 bases between the two germline ends. CDR1 and CDR2 from the germline V gene are SGHNT and YYREEE (reference sequence). The CDR3 totals 13 residues. The CDR3 coding sequence is TGTGCCAGCAGGGGGGGTGGGAGGAATGGCTACACCTTC. This sequence encodes CASRGGGRNGYTF. The complete variable domain, with remaining parts taken from reference TRBV5-4 and TRBJ1-2, reads ETGVTQSPTHLIKTRGQQVTLRCSSQSGHNTVSWYQQALGQGPQFIFQYYREEENGRGNFPPRFSGLQFPNYSSELNVNALELDDSALYLCASRGGGRNGYTFGSGTRLTVV.

Points on this clone: A read error may produce the germline difference seen at one junction end. The V and J genes are TRBV7-9 and TRBJ2-6, with a tentative D call TRBD2 (5 bases). The germline V gene encodes CDR1 SEHNR and CDR2 FQNEAQ (reference sequence). The CDR3 is made up of 18 amino acids. The CDR3 coding sequence is TGTTCCAGCAGCCACGAGGGATGGAAAAGCTCTGGGGCCAACGTCCTGACTTTC. It yields the protein CSSSHEGWKSSGANVLTF.

V gene TRBV7-9 combines with J gene TRBJ2-7, with 8 bases aligning to TRBD2. With V trimmed by 3 bases and J by 1 base, 2 bases remained unmatched. Germline-derived CDR1 and CDR2 are SEHNR and FQNEAQ (reference sequence). CDR3 length: 14 residues. CDR3 residues: CASSFGTRSYEQYF. As DNA, the CDR3 is TGTGCCAGCAGCTTCGGGACTAGGTCCTACGAGCAGTACTTC.

This clone was counted once. The rearrangement uses TRBV27 and TRBJ2-7; 7 nucleotides align to TRBD1. Germline V gene sequence: CDR1 MNHEY, CDR2 SMNVEV (reference sequence). Trimming at V came to 0 bases and at J to 4 bases, leaving 6 bases not matched to a gene. This CDR3 is 15 amino acids long. The CDR3 region is CASSLSVGGAYEQYF. For the CDR3, the DNA is TGTGCCAGCAGTTTATCGGTAGGGGGCGCATACGAGCAGTACTTC.

This clone was seen a handful of times. The gene calls are TRBV28 and TRBJ1-5; TRBD1 is a possible D gene (6 bases). CDR1 and CDR2 (germline): MDHEN, SYDVKM. Trimming took off 5 bases at V and 9 bases at J, with 11 bases between the two ends. The CDR3 consists of 12 residues. The CDR3: CASSLQGGPQHF. CDR3 DNA: TGTGCCAGCAGTCTCCAAGGGGGGCCCCAGCATTTT.

The chain has TRBV19 and TRBJ1-2; weak D call: TRBD1 (6 bases). V shed 5 bases and J shed 0 bases, with 10 bases lying between them. This CDR3 has 14 amino acids. Germline loops: CDR1 LNHDA, CDR2 SQIVND (reference sequence). As DNA, the CDR3 is TGTGCCAGTAGTTCTACAGGGTCTAACTATGGCTACACCTTC. Translating gives CASSSTGSNYGYTF.

This clone appeared a few times. The V and J genes are TRBV6-4 and TRBJ1-1; no definite D call. The CDR3 has 13 residues. The germline CDR1 and CDR2 sequences are MRHNA and SNTAGT. V was trimmed by 2 bases and J by 3 bases, leaving 7 bases between them. The CDR3 sequence is CASSDQVDTEAFF. Here the CDR3 DNA reads TGTGCCAGCAGTGACCAGGTCGACACTGAAGCTTTCTTT.

The rearrangement links TRBV6-6 to TRBJ1-2; TRBD1 matches 10 bases. This CDR3 spans 16 amino acids. CDR1 is MNHNY and CDR2 is SVGAGI in the germline V gene (reference sequence). The junction had 11 bases not matched to a gene; V was cut back by 6 bases and J by 4 bases. The CDR3: CASRNEPDRGSYGYTF. CDR3 coding DNA: TGTGCCAGCAGGAACGAGCCGGACAGGGGGTCCTATGGCTACACCTTC.

Remarks on this clone: At the DNA level, this CDR3 is encoded by other sequences in the same sample as well. This chain uses TRBV6-1 with TRBJ2-7; TRBD1 might be the D (6 bases). Trimming took off 6 bases at V and 4 bases at J, with 10 bases between the two ends. The V gene's germline CDR1 is MNHNS and CDR2 SASEGT. The CDR3 totals 12 residues. The DNA of the CDR3 is TGTGCCAGCAGAAATCAGGGGTACGAGCAGTACTTC. This gives the protein CASRNQGYEQYF.

The chain combines TRBV28 with TRBJ2-3; TRBD2 matches 11 bases. V was clipped by 8 bases and J by 4 bases; unmatched bases: 8. This CDR3 contains 15 residues. Germline V gene sequence: CDR1 MDHEN, CDR2 SYDVKM. The CDR3 DNA is TGTGCCAGCGCCACTAGCGGGAGTTTTGCAGATACGCAGTATTTT. Translating gives CASATSGSFADTQYF. The whole variable domain, filled in from reference TRBV28 and TRBJ2-3, reads DVKVTQSSRYLVKRTGEKVFLECVQDMDHENMFWYRQDPGLGLRLIYFSYDVKMKEKGDIPEGYSVSREKKERFSLILESASTNQTSMYLCASATSGSFADTQYFGPGTRLTVL.

The genes are TRBV19 and TRBJ2-5; 8 bases map to TRBD1. The CDR3 extends over 14 amino acids. Germline CDR1 and CDR2: LNHDA and SQIVND (reference sequence). The J segment lost 5 bases and the V segment lost 5 bases, leaving 7 bases of the junction unmatched. CDR3 nucleotide sequence: TGTGCCAGTAGTCAGGCAGGGGGCATGGAGACCCAGTACTTC. This gives the protein CASSQAGGMETQYF.

This clone came up once. The genes are TRBV19 and TRBJ1-5; a weak D match, TRBD1 (5 bases). V gave up 3 bases and J gave up 2 bases, with 8 bases separating them. Germline V CDR1 and CDR2: LNHDA, SQIVND (reference sequence). CDR3 length: 14 residues. The CDR3 spells CASSISGGNQPQHF. CDR3 sequence (DNA): TGTGCCAGTAGTATTTCGGGGGGCAATCAGCCCCAGCATTTT.

In its sample, this clone was seen a few times. The CDR3: CASREGLSTDTQYF. In DNA form, the CDR3 reads TGTGCCAGCAGGGAGGGACTATCCACAGATACGCAGTATTTT. The V call is TRBV6-1, the J call TRBJ2-3; 7 bases are shared with TRBD2. The CDR3 contains 14 residues. V shed 6 bases and J 2 bases; nucleotides not matched to a gene: 5. Per the germline V gene, CDR1 is MNHNS and CDR2 is SASEGT.

The chain couples TRBV6-4 to TRBJ2-1; the D is unclear. The germline V gene has CDR1 MRHNA and CDR2 SNTAGT. V gave up 0 bases and J gave up 10 bases, with 7 bases separating them. The CDR3 is made up of 12 amino acids. In DNA form, the CDR3 reads TGTGCCAGCAGTGACTCGCGGAGAGAGCAGTTCTTC. Translating gives CASSDSRREQFF.

V is TRBV6-5 and J is TRBJ1-2; 7 positions match TRBD1. The CDR3 totals 15 residues. Per germline, CDR1 MNHEY and CDR2 SVGAGI. V lost 2 bases, J lost 4 bases, and 7 bases stayed unmatched. The CDR3 spells CASSYGGGVGYGYTF. The CDR3 coding sequence is TGTGCCAGCAGTTACGGAGGGGGCGTCGGCTATGGCTACACCTTC.

The rearrangement joins TRBV18 to TRBJ2-5; D perhaps matches TRBD2 (6 bases). The CDR3 is 14 amino acids. The V gene lost 5 bases and the J gene lost 5 bases, with 15 bases spanning the gap. Per the germline V gene, CDR1 is KGHSH and CDR2 is LQKENI. The CDR3 DNA reads as TGTGCCAGCTCATTCGGACCGGGGGAGGAGACCCAGTACTTC. Translated, it gives CASSFGPGEETQYF.

The V gene is TRBV18, the J gene TRBJ2-5; no clear D gene. Germline lookup yields CDR1 KGHSH and CDR2 LQKENI. This CDR3 region has 15 residues. V gave up 0 bases and J gave up 1 base, with 9 bases separating them. CDR3 loop: CASSPPGGAQETQYF. In nucleotides, the CDR3 is TGTGCCAGCTCACCACCCGGCGGTGCCCAAGAGACCCAGTACTTC.

This clone was seen just once. The chain carries TRBV5-6 and TRBJ1-3; D unclear. Trimming shortened V by 1 base and J by 2 bases, and 13 bases separated the two germline ends. Germline V lookup: CDR1 SGHDT, CDR2 YYEEEE. The CDR3 runs to 16 residues. This chain's CDR3 is CASSLIADQAGNTIYF. CDR3 coding DNA: TGTGCCAGCAGCTTGATTGCCGACCAGGCTGGAAACACCATATATTTT. The whole variable domain, filled in from reference TRBV5-6 and TRBJ1-3, reads DAGVTQSPTHLIKTRGQQVTLRCSPKSGHDTVSWYQQALGQGPQFIFQYYEEEERQRGNFPDRFSGHQFPNYSSELNVNALLLGDSALYLCASSLIADQAGNTIYFGEGSWLTVV.

This clone came up once. The chain recombines TRBV28 with TRBJ1-5, with TRBD1 identical over 7 bases. V gave up 1 base and J gave up 7 bases; unmatched junction bases: 1. This CDR3 comprises 13 residues. Germline V CDR1 and CDR2: MDHEN, SYDVKM. Written as DNA, the CDR3 is TGTGCCAGCAGTTTATCAGGGGGGCAGCCCCAGCATTTT. As protein: CASSLSGGQPQHF.

V and J are TRBV30 and TRBJ1-1; D is unclear. This CDR3 has 13 amino acids. CDR1 is GTSNPN, CDR2 SVGIG, per germline (reference sequence). The germline V and J ends were trimmed by 7 bases and 0 bases, with 12 bases remaining between them. DNA for the CDR3: TGTGCCTCCGGCGGGCAGCTGAACACTGAAGCTTTCTTT. Translation: CASGGQLNTEAFF. Drawing the rest from reference TRBV30 and TRBJ1-1, the complete variable domain is SQTIHQWPATLVQPVGSPLSLECTVEGTSNPNLYWYRQAAGRGLQLLFYSVGIGQISSEVPQNLSASRPQDRQFILSSKKLLLSDSGFYLCASGGQLNTEAFFGQGTRLTVV.

This chain links TRBV6-5 with TRBJ1-1, with TRBD1 matching over 7 bases. The germline CDR1 and CDR2 sequences are MNHEY and SVGAGI. The CDR3 sequence is 11 residues long. The V gene end was trimmed by 6 bases and the J gene end by 8 bases; junction bases not matched to a gene: 3. CDR3 sequence reads: CASSHRGEAFF. The CDR3 DNA sequence: TGTGCCAGCAGCCACAGGGGAGAAGCTTTCTTT.

This clone was counted only a few times. The chain couples TRBV18 to TRBJ2-3; no clear D gene. V was trimmed by 2 bases and J by 1 base, leaving 10 bases between them. The CDR3 has 15 amino acids. The germline CDR1 and CDR2 sequences are KGHSH and LQKENI. The CDR3 DNA reads TGTGCCAGCTCACCAGTGTATTCGGGCACAGATACGCAGTATTTT. It is translated as CASSPVYSGTDTQYF.

The rearrangement uses TRBV5-4 and TRBJ2-2, with TRBD2 matching over 10 bases. This CDR3 spans 16 amino acids. The germline gives CDR1 SGHNT, CDR2 YYREEE (reference sequence). With 1 base clipped from V and 5 bases from J, the junction kept 5 bases outside the gene matches. For the CDR3, the DNA is TGTGCCAGCAGCTTGATTTCTAGCGGGAGAACCGGGGAGCTGTTTTTT. It encodes CASSLISSGRTGELFF. The variable domain in full, with the rest retrieved from reference TRBV5-4 and TRBJ2-2, is ETGVTQSPTHLIKTRGQQVTLRCSSQSGHNTVSWYQQALGQGPQFIFQYYREEENGRGNFPPRFSGLQFPNYSSELNVNALELDDSALYLCASSLISSGRTGELFFGEGSRLTVL.

This clone was detected a few times. CDR3 nucleotides: TGTGCCAGCAGATCGGGACAGGGATGGACTGAAGCTTTCTTT. It translates to CASRSGQGWTEAFF. The gene calls are TRBV28 and TRBJ1-1; TRBD1 agrees at 9 bases. The V segment lost 6 bases and the J segment 5 bases; nucleotides outside the gene matches: 7. This CDR3 spans 14 amino acids. Germline CDR1 is MDHEN and CDR2 is SYDVKM.